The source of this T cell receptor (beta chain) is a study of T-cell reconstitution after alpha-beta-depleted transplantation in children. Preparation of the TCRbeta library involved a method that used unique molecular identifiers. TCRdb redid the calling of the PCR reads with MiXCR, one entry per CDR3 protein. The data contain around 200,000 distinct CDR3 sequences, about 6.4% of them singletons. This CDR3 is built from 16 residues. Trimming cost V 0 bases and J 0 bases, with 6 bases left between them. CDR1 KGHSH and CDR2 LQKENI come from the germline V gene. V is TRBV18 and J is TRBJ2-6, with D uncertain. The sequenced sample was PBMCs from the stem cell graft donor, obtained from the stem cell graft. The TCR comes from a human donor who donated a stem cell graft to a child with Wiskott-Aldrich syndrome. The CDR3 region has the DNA TGTGCCAGCTCACCACCGGTACTCTCTGGGGCCAACGTCCTGACTTTC. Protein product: CASSPPVLSGANVLTF.